This entry lists 25 T cell receptor beta chains sequenced from one sample in a study of PD-1 blockade in mismatch repair-deficient tumors. Produced via immunoSEQ multiplex PCR; TCRdb's table is partial and in-frame only. The data hold about 79,000 clones, with about four fifths observed a single time. This specimen consisted of peripheral blood, obtained 44 weeks after starting pembrolizumab. The receptor set was obtained from an adult with mismatch repair-deficient cancer.

The chain links TRBV19 to TRBJ2-1; TRBD1 might be the D (6 bases). The CDR3 totals 16 residues. Per germline, CDR1 LNHDA and CDR2 SQIVND (reference sequence). Trimming took off 3 bases at V and 7 bases at J, with 19 bases between the two ends. The CDR3 spells CASSIPGGRGKNEQFF. DNA for the CDR3: TGTGCCAGTAGTATTCCGGGTGGCAGGGGTAAAAATGAGCAGTTCTTC.

The chain has TRBV5-4 and TRBJ2-2, with 8 bases lining up with TRBD1. The CDR3 sequence is 13 residues long. Germline loops: CDR1 SGHNT, CDR2 YYREEE (reference sequence). Germline trimming cut 2 bases from V and 6 bases from J; bases unmatched to any gene: 0. For the CDR3, the DNA is TGTGCCAGCAGCTTACAGGGGGCCGGGGAGCTGTTTTTT. It codes for CASSLQGAGELFF.

The rearrangement links TRBV7-3 to TRBJ2-1; D ambiguous. Trimming removed 3 bases at V and 7 bases at J, with 13 bases between. Germline-derived CDR1 and CDR2 are SGHTA and FQGTGA. The CDR3 length is 14 residues. CDR3 nucleotides: TGTGCCAGCAGCTTGGTCGTCTCGACAAATGAGCAGTTCTTC. Encoded protein: CASSLVVSTNEQFF.

The V and J genes are TRBV7-9 and TRBJ2-3, with 10 bases lining up with TRBD1. The germline gives CDR1 SEHNR, CDR2 FQNEAQ (reference sequence). Trimming cost V 6 bases and J 1 base; bases outside gene matches: 1. The CDR3 totals 14 residues. The CDR3: CASSGQGGTDTQYF. CDR3 in DNA: TGTGCCAGCAGTGGACAGGGGGGCACAGATACGCAGTATTTT.

V gene TRBV7-6 combines with J gene TRBJ1-2; no clear D gene. CDR3 length: 17 amino acids. V was trimmed by 5 bases and J by 6 bases, leaving 25 bases between them. Germline loops: CDR1 SGHVS, CDR2 FNYEAQ. CDR3 residues: CASSPWRIEGEFDGYTF. In DNA form, the CDR3 reads TGTGCCAGCAGCCCCTGGCGGATCGAGGGTGAATTCGATGGCTACACCTTC.

The chain employs TRBV10-3 and TRBJ2-2, with D uncertain. Germline lookup yields CDR1 ENHRY and CDR2 SYGVKD. V lost 3 bases to trimming and J lost 11 bases, with 10 bases between them. The CDR3 runs to 12 residues. Here the CDR3 DNA reads TGTGCCATCAGTGAACAATCGACTGAGCTGTTTTTT. Its protein is CAISEQSTELFF.

The chain uses TRBV6-5 and TRBJ2-7, with 12 bases matching TRBD2. CDR1 MNHEY and CDR2 SVGAGI come from the germline V gene. The V and J ends lost 4 bases and 3 bases, in that order; junction bases with no gene match: 7. The CDR3 spans 16 residues. Here the CDR3 reads CASSSGTSGPYYEQYF. CDR3 nucleotides: TGTGCCAGCAGTTCCGGGACTAGCGGGCCTTACTACGAGCAGTACTTC.

This sequence joins TRBV4-1 and TRBJ2-7; D unclear. The CDR3 runs 14 residues. The germline V gene has CDR1 MGHRA and CDR2 YSYEKL. V was shortened by 4 bases and J by 3 bases, with 13 bases between the two germline ends. The CDR3 region has the DNA TGCGCCAGCAGCCTTGCCTTACGGAGCTACGAGCAGTACTTC. It is translated as CASSLALRSYEQYF.

The V and J genes are TRBV6-5 and TRBJ1-5; TRBD1 aligns across 7 bases. V lost 6 bases and J lost 0; bases outside the gene matches: 2. CDR3 size: 14 residues. The germline V gene has CDR1 MNHEY and CDR2 SVGAGI. As DNA, the CDR3 is TGTGCCAGCAGGGGGACAGTTAGCAATCAGCCCCAGCATTTT. Protein sequence: CASRGTVSNQPQHF.

The chain carries TRBV11-2 and TRBJ2-3, with 16 nucleotides matching TRBD2. Trimming at V came to 6 bases and at J to 3 bases, leaving 9 bases not matched to a gene. The germline gives CDR1 SGHAT, CDR2 FQNNGV. The CDR3 is 18 amino acids. Here the CDR3 DNA reads TGTGCCAGCAGACCAGGCGGGACTAGCGGGAGGGGGACAGATACGCAGTATTTT. Protein sequence: CASRPGGTSGRGTDTQYF.

V is TRBV19 and J is TRBJ2-7; tentative D call: TRBD2 (6 bases). V shed 0 bases and J shed 6 bases, with 9 bases lying between them. This CDR3 spans 13 amino acids. Germline V gives CDR1 LNHDA, CDR2 SQIVND (reference sequence). CDR3 residues: CASSIDLGGEQYF. CDR3 bases: TGTGCCAGTAGTATAGATCTGGGAGGCGAGCAGTACTTC. The full variable domain, rest sourced from reference TRBV19 and TRBJ2-7, is DGGITQSPKYLFRKEGQNVTLSCEQNLNHDAMYWYRQDPGQGLRLIYYSQIVNDFQKGDIAEGYSVSREKKESFPLTVTSAQKNPTAFYLCASSIDLGGEQYFGPGTRLTVT.

This clone was detected only once. The V and J genes are TRBV25-1 and TRBJ1-1, with D hard to call. The germline V gene has CDR1 MGHDK and CDR2 SYGVNS. Trimming took off 3 bases at V and 0 bases at J, with 5 bases between the two ends. This CDR3 is built from 13 residues. CDR3 nucleotide sequence: TGTGCCAGCAGTGAGCCCATGAACACTGAAGCTTTCTTT. This translates into CASSEPMNTEAFF.

The chain joins TRBV19 to TRBJ2-3, with 7 bases fitting TRBD1. The trim removed 7 bases at V and 8 bases at J, leaving 15 bases unmatched. This CDR3 comprises 15 residues. Germline-derived CDR1 and CDR2 are LNHDA and SQIVND (reference sequence). CDR3 nucleotides: TGTGCCAGTAACACTCGGACAGGCAGCATAGGTACGCAGTATTTT. Translated: CASNTRTGSIGTQYF.

Here the CDR3 DNA reads TGTGCCAGCAGCCAGGGGAAGTACGAGCAGTACTTC. Translation: CASSQGKYEQYF. The chain recombines TRBV6-5 with TRBJ2-7, with D possibly TRBD1 on 6 matching bases. The V gene lost 6 bases and the J gene lost 4 bases, with 10 bases spanning the gap. Germline V gene lookup returns CDR1 MNHEY and CDR2 SVGAGI. The CDR3 runs to 12 residues.

This clone showed up just once. The sample has other DNA sequences that encode this CDR3 too. The V gene is TRBV7-2, the J gene TRBJ1-5, with D unclear. CDR3 length equals 13 residues. V was shortened by 4 bases and J by 0 bases, with 4 bases between the two germline ends. Germline V gene lookup returns CDR1 SGHTA and CDR2 FQGNSA. The CDR3, as DNA: TGTGCCAGCAGCTCATATAGCAATCAGCCCCAGCATTTT. This gives the protein CASSSYSNQPQHF.

This clone was detected only once. This CDR3 reads CASSQFQGPAEAFF. CDR3 coding DNA: TGTGCCAGCAGCCAATTTCAGGGGCCGGCTGAAGCTTTCTTT. The V and J genes are TRBV14 and TRBJ1-1, with a weak D call TRBD1 (6 bases). V gave up 2 bases and J gave up 6 bases, with 13 bases separating them. This CDR3 has 14 amino acids. Germline assignment: CDR1 SGHDN and CDR2 FVKESK.

The chain is built from TRBV28 and TRBJ1-5; TRBD1 might be the D (5 bases). The germline V gene has CDR1 MDHEN and CDR2 SYDVKM. The CDR3 runs to 15 residues. Between the trimmed V and J ends, which lost 7 bases and 7 bases, there was a span of 20 bases. CDR3 DNA: TGTGCCAGCACCCGCCCGGGGGGTCTTGGCCAGCCCCAGCATTTT. It translates to CASTRPGGLGQPQHF.

The chain has TRBV28 and TRBJ2-3; 10 bases fit TRBD1. Trimming removed 4 bases from V and 4 bases from J; junction bases left unmatched: 8. CDR1 is MDHEN and CDR2 is SYDVKM in the germline V gene. This CDR3 contains 16 residues. This chain's CDR3 is CASSSTGTGVADTQYF. The DNA of the CDR3 is TGTGCCAGCAGTTCCACCGGGACAGGGGTCGCAGATACGCAGTATTTT.

This rearrangement joins TRBV11-2 to TRBJ1-4, with TRBD1 as a possible D gene (6 bases). V dropped 2 bases and J dropped 7 bases, with 14 bases sitting between them. Germline-derived CDR1 and CDR2 are SGHAT and FQNNGV. The length of the CDR3 is 15 residues. For the CDR3, the DNA is TGTGCCAGCAGCTTATGGACAGCCCAGGGTGAAAAACTGTTTTTT. Its protein is CASSLWTAQGEKLFF. Drawing the rest from reference TRBV11-2 and TRBJ1-4, the complete variable domain is EAGVAQSPRYKIIEKRQSVAFWCNPISGHATLYWYQQILGQGPKLLIQFQNNGVVDDSQLPKDRFSAERLKGVDSTLKIQPAKLEDSAVYLCASSLWTAQGEKLFFGSGTQLSVL.

With respect to this clone: A much larger clonotype is one base distant, so this may be a read error. V gene TRBV11-2 combines with J gene TRBJ2-2; 10 bases are a match to TRBD1. The CDR3 consists of 15 residues. Germline trimming cut 5 bases from V and 4 bases from J; bases unmatched to any gene: 4. From germline, CDR1 is SGHAT and CDR2 FQNNGV. The CDR3 coding sequence is TGTGCCAGCAGCCCGCGGACAGGGGGCACCGGGGAGCTGTTTTTT. This codes for CASSPRTGGTGELFF.

The rearrangement links TRBV18 to TRBJ2-5; TRBD2 is a possible D gene (5 bases). Germline CDR1 is KGHSH and CDR2 is LQKENI. The CDR3 is 13 amino acids. Trimming left V 2 bases short and J 5 bases short, with 9 bases between. The CDR3 region is CASSPTSFETQYF. The CDR3 DNA follows: TGTGCCAGCTCACCAACTAGTTTTGAGACCCAGTACTTC.

The chain combines TRBV5-6 with TRBJ2-7; D may be TRBD2 (6 bases). The germline V gene encodes CDR1 SGHDT and CDR2 YYEEEE. This CDR3 is built from 14 residues. Trimming removed 4 bases at V and 1 base at J, with 12 bases between. Here the CDR3 reads CASSGGWTSYEQYF. The CDR3 DNA reads as TGTGCCAGCAGCGGGGGGTGGACTTCCTACGAGCAGTACTTC.

This chain uses TRBV12-5 with TRBJ2-5; 11 bases map to TRBD2. The V segment lost 6 bases and the J segment 2 bases; nucleotides outside the gene matches: 2. The CDR3 contains 14 residues. CDR1 is LGHNT and CDR2 is FRNRAP in the germline V gene. The CDR3 spells CASGLAGDQETQYF. CDR3 DNA: TGTGCTAGTGGACTAGCGGGGGATCAAGAGACCCAGTACTTC.

CDR3 sequence reads: CASSWSGQGENTIYF. CDR3 coding DNA: TGCGCCAGCAGCTGGTCCGGGCAGGGGGAAAACACCATATATTTT. The rearrangement links TRBV5-1 to TRBJ1-3; 7 nucleotides align to TRBD1. The CDR3 spans 15 residues. Looked up from germline, CDR1 is SGHRS and CDR2 is YFSETQ. Trimming cost V 3 bases and J 6 bases; bases outside gene matches: 9.

The CDR3, as DNA: TGTGCCAGCAGTTTACAGTCGGTCAGCTCTGGGGCCAACGTCCTGACTTTC. As protein: CASSLQSVSSGANVLTF. J is TRBJ2-6 and V is TRBV27; unclear D gene. CDR1 is MNHEY, CDR2 SMNVEV, per germline (reference sequence). The CDR3 covers 17 residues. V lost 2 bases and J lost 0, with 11 bases in between.